The clone carrying this TCR beta chain is a singleton in its sample. The target antigen is unknown. Starting material of 400 to 600 ng total RNA yielded TCR beta cDNA via a constant-region primer. Sequencing libraries for TCR beta derived from three nested multiplex PCR rounds that used slightly modified ARM-PCR. Primers for the first two PCR rounds were TRBV1-TRBV30 forward primers and a C-beta reverse primer (10 cycles per round). TCRdb fed the multiplex PCR reads into MiXCR, producing one record per CDR3 protein. The profile covers 40,000 to 55,000 distinct CDR3 sequences, with about 80% appearing a single time and around a quarter taken by the ten largest. RNA and DNA were co-extracted from approximately 20-30 mg of unsorted bulk tissue. With chronic HBV infection, the patients were also treatment-naive. Sampling targeted five separate regions of each tumor, which included the tumor centre. This record comes from a study of tumor-infiltrating lymphocytes in primary liver carcinoma. Study-wide findings and caveats: Tumor region pairs outstripped tumor-adjacent and tumor-blood pairs in overlap.

Deletions cut 4 bases from V and 6 bases from J, with 8 bases between. Per germline, CDR1 WSHSY and CDR2 SAAADI. This CDR3 is built from 12 residues. The chain carries TRBV10-2 and TRBJ2-3; TRBD1 might be the D (5 bases). The sample taken for sequencing was liver tumor tissue from sampling region 5. Subset here: tumor region T5, tumor centre. This TCR was recovered from a man aged 35 to 55 with primary liver carcinoma and hepatitis B virus infection. The CDR3 sequence: CASSVDSDTQYF. The CDR3 nucleotides are TGCGCCAGCAGTGTAGACAGCGATACGCAGTATTTT.